This T cell receptor beta chain was recorded in a study of shared clonotypes between healthy human individuals. Looking at the study overall: Each donor had three CD4 naive, three CD4 memory, two CD8 naive and one CD8 memory plate.

200 ng DNA, around 30,000 T cell genomes, went into each sorted-subset replicate PCR. TCRdb keeps only in-frame clones here, not all; method: immunoSEQ multiplex PCR. Seen here are fewer than 850,000 clones, approximately 75% observed once, and the top ten hold under 2%. From CD4+ cells came CD45RA+ naive and CD45RA-negative memory subsets. After removal of 7 bases from V and 5 bases from J, the junction contained 1 base not matched to a gene. The germline V gene has CDR1 MDHEN and CDR2 SYDVKM. CDR3 length: 12 residues. The receptor's source is a woman in her twenties or thirties in good health. This chain uses TRBV28 with TRBJ2-5, with 10 bases fitting TRBD2. Source material: memory CD4+ T cells sorted from blood. Subset noted: CD45RA-negative fraction. The CDR3 is CASKAGGETQYF. The CDR3, as DNA: TGTGCCAGCAAAGCGGGAGGGGAGACCCAGTACTTC.